Listed below are T cell receptor beta chains from one sample, sequenced in a study of T cells in Graves' hyperthyroidism and ophthalmopathy. MiXCR, run by TCRdb on the multiplex PCR reads, gives a single entry per CDR3 protein. The data hold hundreds of thousands of distinct CDR3 sequences, with roughly 14% observed a single time. Sequenced: blood. All receptors derive from a woman aged 45-59 years with Graves' ophthalmopathy. The CDR3 runs from the conserved cysteine through the conserved F or W. D genes are given only for firm matches. Only some rows state a clone size, as once, few, many or a class for expanded clones.

NA NA TRBJ2-2 TRBV9 CASGQGRGIGELFF TGTGCCAGCGGTCAGGGGCGAGGGATCGGGGAGCTGTTTTTT
NA many TRBJ2-1 TRBV19 CASTVGSYNEQFF TGTGCCAGCACCGTCGGGTCCTACAATGAGCAGTTCTTC
TRBD1 NA TRBJ1-6 TRBV4-3 CASSQLHRGSHSENSPLHF TGCGCCAGCAGCCAACTACACAGGGGGTCCCATTCCGAGAATTCACCCCTCCACTTT
TRBD1 NA TRBJ2-7 TRBV5-1 CASSLWGQGASEQYF TGCGCCAGCAGCTTGTGGGGACAGGGGGCGTCCGAGCAGTACTTC
TRBD2 many TRBJ2-5 TRBV28 CASSPSGREKTQYF TGTGCCAGCAGTCCTAGCGGGAGGGAAAAGACCCAGTACTTC
NA many TRBJ1-1 TRBV14 CASSQIRQEAFF TGTGCCAGCAGCCAAATTAGACAGGAAGCTTTCTTT
NA few TRBJ1-2 TRBV19 CASSIMATGQTVYGYTF TGTGCCAGTAGTATAATGGCGACAGGCCAAACGGTCTATGGCTACACCTTC
TRBD2 many TRBJ2-7 TRBV28 CASSLSTSGHSTYEQYF TGTGCCAGCAGTTTATCAACTAGCGGGCATTCTACCTACGAGCAGTACTTC
NA many TRBJ1-1 TRBV12-5 CASGLVPAPRRWNTEAFF TGTGCTAGTGGTTTGGTACCAGCCCCCAGAAGATGGAACACTGAAGCTTTCTTT
NA many TRBJ1-3 TRBV30 CAWSPGASGNTIYF TGTGCCTGGTCCCCTGGAGCCTCTGGAAACACCATATATTTT
NA NA TRBJ1-3 TRBV30 CACFRAFFSGNTIYF TGTGCCTGCTTCCGGGCCTTCTTCTCTGGAAACACCATATATTTT
TRBD2 many TRBJ2-1 TRBV5-1 CASSLDRTSGSYEQFF TGCGCCAGCAGCTTGGATAGGACTAGCGGGAGTTATGAGCAGTTCTTC
NA few TRBJ1-1 TRBV4-2 CASSQDLQGLGLNTEAFF TGTGCCAGCAGCCAAGATTTACAGGGTTTAGGGCTGAACACTGAAGCTTTCTTT
TRBD2 many TRBJ2-1 TRBV3-1 CASSQWGGGRDNEQFF TGTGCCAGCAGCCAATGGGGCGGGGGTAGGGACAATGAGCAGTTCTTC
NA NA TRBJ2-1 TRBV11-2 CASSLAPWGTYNEQFF TGTGCCAGCAGCTTAGCTCCCTGGGGTACCTACAATGAGCAGTTCTTC
NA few TRBJ1-1 TRBV28 CASIVRGGSAEAFF TGTGCCAGCATTGTCCGAGGGGGGTCCGCTGAAGCTTTCTTT
NA many TRBJ1-2 TRBV28 CASSWRGGSYGYTF TGTGCCAGCAGTTGGCGTGGGGGGTCCTATGGCTACACCTTC
TRBD1 many TRBJ1-1 TRBV7-9 CASTRGTDTEAFF TGTGCCAGCACCAGAGGGACAGACACTGAAGCTTTCTTT
NA NA TRBJ1-5 TRBV6-1 CASSGHLSNQPQHF TGTGCCAGCAGTGGACACCTTAGCAATCAGCCCCAGCATTTT
NA many TRBJ2-4 TRBV7-2 CASSLYLVLAKNIQYF TGTGCCAGCAGCTTATACCTAGTCCTAGCCAAAAACATTCAGTACTTC
NA few TRBJ1-5 TRBV6-5 CASSYSVRNQPQHF TGTGCCAGCAGTTACTCGGTGCGCAATCAGCCCCAGCATTTT
TRBD1 many TRBJ2-1 TRBV20-1 CSARIGQGTNEQFF TGCAGTGCTAGGATAGGACAGGGGACCAATGAGCAGTTCTTC
NA few TRBJ2-5 TRBV20-1 CSARVQGGLETQYF TGCAGTGCTAGAGTTCAGGGGGGATTAGAGACCCAGTACTTC
NA NA TRBJ1-1 TRBV29-1 CSVEDRGEGEAFF TGCAGCGTTGAAGATCGGGGGGAAGGTGAAGCTTTCTTT
NA few TRBJ2-1 TRBV25-1 CASSEYRGIYNEQFF TGTGCCAGCAGTGAATATCGGGGAATCTACAATGAGCAGTTCTTC
NA NA TRBJ2-7 TRBV27 CASSLYTGTREQYF TGTGCCAGCAGTTTGTACACAGGGACCCGGGAGCAGTACTTC
NA many TRBJ1-1 TRBV11-3 CASSLRFGGNTEAFF TGTGCCAGCAGCTTACGTTTCGGGGGGAACACTGAAGCTTTCTTT